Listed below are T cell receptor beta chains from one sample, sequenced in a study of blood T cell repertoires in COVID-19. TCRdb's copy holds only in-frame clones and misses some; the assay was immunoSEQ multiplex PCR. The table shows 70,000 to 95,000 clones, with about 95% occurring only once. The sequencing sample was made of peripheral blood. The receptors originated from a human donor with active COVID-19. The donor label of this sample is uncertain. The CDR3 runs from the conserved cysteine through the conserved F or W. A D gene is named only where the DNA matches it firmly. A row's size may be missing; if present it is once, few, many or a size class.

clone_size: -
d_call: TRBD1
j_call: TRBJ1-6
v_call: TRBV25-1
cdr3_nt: TGTGCCAGCAGGGAGGGACAGAAGAATTCACCCCTCCACTTT
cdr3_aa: CASREGQKNSPLHF

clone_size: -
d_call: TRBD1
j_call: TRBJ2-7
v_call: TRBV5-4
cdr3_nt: TGTGCCAGCAGCTCCTCCGGGACAGGGGAATTTTGGCAGTACTTC
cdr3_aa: CASSSSGTGEFWQYF

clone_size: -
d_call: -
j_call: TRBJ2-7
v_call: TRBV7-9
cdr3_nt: TGTGCCAGCAGCTTAGTTGTACAGGGACCGTACTACGAGCAGTACTTC
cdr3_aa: CASSLVVQGPYYEQYF

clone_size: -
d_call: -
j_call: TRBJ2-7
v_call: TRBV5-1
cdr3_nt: TGCGCCAGCAGCTTTACAGGGAACGAGCAGTACTTC
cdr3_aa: CASSFTGNEQYF

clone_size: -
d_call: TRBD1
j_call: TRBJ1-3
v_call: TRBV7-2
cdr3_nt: TGTGCCAGCAGCTTAGACAGGGGAACAGGAAACACCATATATTTT
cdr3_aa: CASSLDRGTGNTIYF

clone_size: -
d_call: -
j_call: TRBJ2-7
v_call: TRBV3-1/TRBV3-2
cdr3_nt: TGTGCCAGCAGGTCTAGAGGGAGCGGCTACGAGCAGTACTTC
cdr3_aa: CASRSRGSGYEQYF

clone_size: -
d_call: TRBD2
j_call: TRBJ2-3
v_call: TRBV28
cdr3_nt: TGTGCCAGCAGTTTACTTAACGGGATGGGCGGGAGATTGTTGGATACGCAGTATTTT
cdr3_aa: CASSLLNGMGGRLLDTQYF

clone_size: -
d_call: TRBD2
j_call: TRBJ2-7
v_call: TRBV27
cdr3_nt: TGTGCCAGCAGGGCTAGCGGATCCTACGAGCAGTACTTC
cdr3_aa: CASRASGSYEQYF

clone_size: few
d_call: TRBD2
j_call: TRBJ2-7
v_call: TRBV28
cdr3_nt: TGTGCCAGCAGTTTAGTACTAGCGGGAGGCTCCTACGAGCAGTACTTC
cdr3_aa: CASSLVLAGGSYEQYF

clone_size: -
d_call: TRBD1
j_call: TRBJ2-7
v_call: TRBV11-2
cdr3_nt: TGTGCCAGCAGCTTAGTCGGACAGGGATACGAGCAGTACTTC
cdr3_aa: CASSLVGQGYEQYF

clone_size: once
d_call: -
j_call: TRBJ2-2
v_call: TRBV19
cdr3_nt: TGTGCCAGTAGTATATGGAGTGAGGTCACCGGGGAGCTGTTTTTT
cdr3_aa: CASSIWSEVTGELFF

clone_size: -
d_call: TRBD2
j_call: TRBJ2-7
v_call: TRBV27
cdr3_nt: TGTGCCAGCAGTTTGGGGGCCGGCGGGGGGGTCAGCGAGCAGTACTTC
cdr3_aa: CASSLGAGGGVSEQYF

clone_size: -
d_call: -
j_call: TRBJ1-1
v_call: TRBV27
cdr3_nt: TGTGCCAGCAGTTTAAATCGGCGGATCTTTAAAGGGGGCACTGAAGCTTTCTTT
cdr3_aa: CASSLNRRIFKGGTEAFF